A selection of T cell receptor beta chains follows, all from one sample in a study of blood T cells in healthy people across ages. TCRdb itself ran the 5' RACE reads through MiXCR, one entry per CDR3 protein. This table has some 750,000 distinct CDR3 sequences, over 20% appearing once. The sample was blood. The receptor source for this set is a man in his sixties or seventies in good health. Each CDR3 is given with its conserved first and last residue. Each record gives: CDR3 length, clone size, J gene, D gene, V gene, CDR3 DNA, CDR3 protein. The D gene is left open where the match is weak. The size field is filled for only some rows; it gives once, few, many or a size class.

14	-	TRBJ2-3	-	TRBV14	TGTGCCAGCAGCCAAGATTGGCAGGGGGGTACGCAGTATTTT	CASSQDWQGGTQYF
12	-	TRBJ2-1	-	TRBV3-1	TGTGCCAGCAGCCAAGAACGGCGTGAGCAGTTCTTC	CASSQERREQFF
14	-	TRBJ1-1	-	TRBV6-1	TGTGCCAGCAGCGCTGACAGAATGAACACTGAAGCTTTCTTT	CASSADRMNTEAFF
16	-	TRBJ2-7	-	TRBV15	TGTGCCACCAGCAACCTGCGCGGACAGCCTCACGGGGAGCAGTACTTC	CATSNLRGQPHGEQYF
15	many	TRBJ2-3	-	TRBV6-5	-	CASSSSGHITDTQYF
12	-	TRBJ2-1	-	TRBV6-2/TRBV6-3	TGTGCCAGCAGTTGGATGAGTAATGAGCAGTTCTTC	CASSWMSNEQFF
16	few	TRBJ2-1	-	TRBV4-3	TGCGCCAGCAGCCAAGATACGGCTAGCCCCCGACCTCTAATATTCTTC	CASSQDTASPRPLIFF
15	-	TRBJ2-2	-	TRBV7-6	TGTGCCAGCAGCACCCTGACTGGTTACACCGGGGAGCTGTTTTTT	CASSTLTGYTGELFF
13	-	TRBJ2-5	TRBD2	TRBV2	TGTGCCAGCAGTGGACTAGCGTTGGAGACCCAGTACTTC	CASSGLALETQYF
15	few	TRBJ1-5	-	TRBV7-2	TGTGCCAGCAGCTTAGGGAGGCAGGATAGCCAGCCCCAGCATTTT	CASSLGRQDSQPQHF
14	few	TRBJ2-2	-	TRBV19	TGTGCCAGTAGCTCGCGGGTGACTGGTGGGGAGCTGTTTTTT	CASSSRVTGGELFF
12	-	TRBJ2-1	-	TRBV7-9	TGTGCCAGCAGATTTCAGTACAATGAGCAGTTCTTC	CASRFQYNEQFF
15	once	TRBJ1-4	TRBD1	TRBV18	TGTGCCAGCTCACCGTGGCAGGGGGAGAATGAAAAACTGTTTTTT	CASSPWQGENEKLFF